The entry below gives a single T cell receptor beta chain sequence along with its context. The sample belongs to a study of T cell changes during pregnancy in multiple sclerosis. Generated by immunoSEQ multiplex PCR, the TCRdb table keeps only in-frame clones and is missing some. The sample shows around 43,000 clones, around 94% of them seen only once. The germline CDR1 and CDR2 sequences are SGHRS and YFSETQ. There are 21 residues in the CDR3. V trimming: 2 bases; J trimming: 0 bases; junction bases outside the gene matches: 18. This TCR was sampled from a female donor with multiple sclerosis, enrolled in a pregnancy study. The input for sequencing was CD4+ T cells from peripheral blood mononuclear cells, taken before pregnancy. The V gene is TRBV5-1, the J gene TRBJ2-1, with TRBD2 matching 9 bases. The DNA for the CDR3 is TGCGCCAGCAGCTTCTTCCGGGGGGCACTGACTAGCGGTAGCTCCTACAATGAGCAGTTCTTC. Encoded protein: CASSFFRGALTSGSSYNEQFF. Variable domain in full (rest from reference TRBV5-1 and TRBJ2-1): KAGVTQTPRYLIKTRGQQVTLSCSPISGHRSVSWYQQTPGQGLQFLFEYFSETQRNKGNFPGRFSGRQFSNSRSEMNVSTLELGDSALYLCASSFFRGALTSGSSYNEQFFGPGTRLTVL.